These T cell receptor beta chains were read from a single sample in a study of cytomegalovirus exposure and HLA in healthy donors. The method was immunoSEQ multiplex PCR; TCRdb's version includes in-frame clones alone and lacks a portion of them. The table lists 150,000 to 200,000 clones, about 85% of them singletons. Material: PBMCs. The receptors stem from a man younger than 45 in good health and CMV-seropositive. Each CDR3 is given with its conserved first and last residue. The D gene is left open where the match is weak. Size values are once, few and many counts, or a class for expanded clones, and some rows have none.

clone size: .; D gene: .; J gene: TRBJ2-5; V gene: TRBV19; CDR3 protein: CASSITTGRETQYF; CDR3 DNA: TGTGCCAGTAGTATTACGACAGGTCGAGAGACCCAGTACTTC
clone size: few; D gene: .; J gene: TRBJ1-1; V gene: TRBV6-5; CDR3 protein: CASSRGQLMNTEAFF; CDR3 DNA: TGTGCCAGCAGCCGTGGACAGCTCATGAACACTGAAGCTTTCTTT
clone size: .; D gene: .; J gene: TRBJ2-7; V gene: TRBV6-1; CDR3 protein: CASSRDSWEQYF; CDR3 DNA: TGTGCCAGCAGCAGGGACTCGTGGGAGCAGTACTTC
clone size: .; D gene: TRBD1; J gene: TRBJ1-1; V gene: TRBV7-6; CDR3 protein: CASSSSGGWNTEAFF; CDR3 DNA: TGTGCCAGCAGCTCCTCAGGGGGCTGGAACACTGAAGCTTTCTTT
clone size: .; D gene: .; J gene: TRBJ1-2; V gene: TRBV9; CDR3 protein: CASSAGRALTDGYTF; CDR3 DNA: TGTGCCAGCAGCGCGGGCAGGGCCCTAACGGATGGCTACACCTTC
clone size: .; D gene: .; J gene: TRBJ2-4; V gene: TRBV9; CDR3 protein: CASSVASMGAGANIQYF; CDR3 DNA: TGTGCCAGCAGCGTAGCGTCCATGGGAGCGGGTGCAAACATTCAGTACTTC
clone size: .; D gene: .; J gene: TRBJ2-3; V gene: TRBV7-3; CDR3 protein: CASSTAGLLTDTQYF; CDR3 DNA: TGTGCCAGCTCGACGGCGGGGCTACTCACAGATACGCAGTATTTT
clone size: .; D gene: .; J gene: TRBJ1-3; V gene: TRBV4-1; CDR3 protein: CASSHSLGQGGGNTIYF; CDR3 DNA: TGCGCCAGCAGCCATTCACTCGGCCAGGGCGGAGGAAACACCATATATTTT
clone size: .; D gene: TRBD2; J gene: TRBJ2-1; V gene: TRBV7-3; CDR3 protein: CASSSSGDEQFF; CDR3 DNA: TGTGCCAGCAGCTCAAGCGGGGATGAGCAGTTCTTC
clone size: .; D gene: TRBD2; J gene: TRBJ2-2; V gene: TRBV6-5; CDR3 protein: CASSYRGVTGELFF; CDR3 DNA: TGTGCCAGCAGTTACCGGGGGGTCACCGGGGAGCTGTTTTTT
clone size: .; D gene: .; J gene: TRBJ2-2; V gene: TRBV7-9; CDR3 protein: CASSFLREWDTGELFF; CDR3 DNA: TGTGCCAGCAGCTTTTTACGGGAGTGGGACACCGGGGAGCTGTTTTTT
clone size: once; D gene: .; J gene: TRBJ2-1; V gene: TRBV2; CDR3 protein: CASSFDRRTYNEQFF; CDR3 DNA: TGTGCCAGCAGTTTTGACAGGCGGACCTACAATGAGCAGTTCTTC
clone size: .; D gene: TRBD1; J gene: TRBJ2-5; V gene: TRBV11-3; CDR3 protein: CASSLGGQGSETQYF; CDR3 DNA: TGTGCCAGCAGCTTAGGGGGACAGGGATCAGAGACCCAGTACTTC
clone size: .; D gene: .; J gene: TRBJ1-4; V gene: TRBV11-3; CDR3 protein: CASSFSSSEKLFF; CDR3 DNA: TGTGCCAGCAGCTTTTCTAGTTCCGAAAAACTGTTTTTT
clone size: .; D gene: .; J gene: TRBJ1-2; V gene: TRBV6-5; CDR3 protein: CASTQARNGYTF; CDR3 DNA: TGTGCCAGCACCCAGGCCCGGAATGGCTACACCTTC
clone size: .; D gene: .; J gene: TRBJ2-3; V gene: TRBV18; CDR3 protein: CASSPGAVDTQYF; CDR3 DNA: TGTGCCAGCTCACCAGGGGCGGTGGATACGCAGTATTTT
clone size: .; D gene: TRBD2; J gene: TRBJ2-3; V gene: TRBV2; CDR3 protein: CASSLGGGHGDTQYF; CDR3 DNA: TGTGCCAGCAGCCTTGGGGGAGGGCATGGAGATACGCAGTATTTT
clone size: .; D gene: TRBD1; J gene: TRBJ2-3; V gene: TRBV7-6; CDR3 protein: CASSPTGTITDTQYF; CDR3 DNA: TGTGCCAGCAGCCCGACAGGGACGATCACAGATACGCAGTATTTT
clone size: .; D gene: .; J gene: TRBJ2-5; V gene: TRBV4-1; CDR3 protein: CASSQGTGVETQYF; CDR3 DNA: TGCGCCAGCAGCCAAGGAACAGGAGTGGAGACCCAGTACTTC
clone size: .; D gene: TRBD2; J gene: TRBJ2-3; V gene: TRBV12-5; CDR3 protein: CASATGTSWGVDTQYF; CDR3 DNA: TGTGCTAGTGCCACCGGGACTAGTTGGGGGGTCGATACGCAGTATTTT
clone size: .; D gene: .; J gene: TRBJ1-4; V gene: TRBV15; CDR3 protein: CATSSFREGGLFF; CDR3 DNA: TGTGCCACCAGCAGTTTCAGGGAGGGCGGGCTGTTTTTT
clone size: .; D gene: TRBD1; J gene: TRBJ1-2; V gene: TRBV11-2; CDR3 protein: CASSGTARRLNGYTF; CDR3 DNA: TGTGCCAGCAGCGGGACAGCGAGGAGGCTCAATGGCTACACCTTC
clone size: .; D gene: .; J gene: TRBJ2-3; V gene: TRBV5-4; CDR3 protein: CASSRRTDGTDTQYF; CDR3 DNA: TGTGCCAGCAGCCGGAGGACCGATGGGACAGATACGCAGTATTTT
clone size: .; D gene: .; J gene: TRBJ1-5; V gene: TRBV6-1; CDR3 protein: CASSEVKSLGSNQPQHF; CDR3 DNA: TGTGCCAGCAGTGAAGTAAAGTCCTTGGGCAGCAATCAGCCCCAGCATTTT
clone size: .; D gene: TRBD1; J gene: TRBJ1-2; V gene: TRBV6-6; CDR3 protein: CASSYFSGTGDNGYTF; CDR3 DNA: TGTGCCAGCAGTTACTTCTCTGGGACAGGGGATAATGGCTACACCTTC
clone size: .; D gene: .; J gene: TRBJ1-1; V gene: TRBV7-2; CDR3 protein: CASSFWSKGTEAFF; CDR3 DNA: TGTGCCAGCAGCTTTTGGTCGAAGGGGACTGAAGCTTTCTTT
clone size: .; D gene: TRBD1; J gene: TRBJ2-2; V gene: TRBV6-5; CDR3 protein: CASSGQGGTGELFF; CDR3 DNA: TGTGCCAGCAGCGGACAGGGAGGCACCGGGGAGCTGTTTTTT
clone size: once; D gene: .; J gene: TRBJ2-7; V gene: TRBV5-4; CDR3 protein: CASTSWESPYEQYF; CDR3 DNA: TGTGCCAGCACCTCGTGGGAGTCTCCCTACGAGCAGTACTTC
clone size: once; D gene: TRBD2; J gene: TRBJ2-7; V gene: TRBV13; CDR3 protein: CASSTRAGEYEQYF; CDR3 DNA: TGTGCCAGCAGCACCCGAGCGGGAGAATACGAGCAGTACTTC
clone size: .; D gene: TRBD2; J gene: TRBJ2-7; V gene: TRBV19; CDR3 protein: CASSTQGGSEQYF; CDR3 DNA: TGTGCCAGTAGTACTCAGGGAGGGAGCGAGCAGTACTTC
clone size: once; D gene: .; J gene: TRBJ2-1; V gene: TRBV7-8; CDR3 protein: CASSRGGGGDEQFF; CDR3 DNA: TGTGCCAGCAGCCGTGGGGGGGGCGGCGATGAGCAGTTCTTC
clone size: .; D gene: .; J gene: TRBJ2-3; V gene: TRBV9; CDR3 protein: CASSVDSRNTDTQYF; CDR3 DNA: TGTGCCAGCAGCGTAGACTCGAGGAACACAGATACGCAGTATTTT
clone size: .; D gene: .; J gene: TRBJ2-5; V gene: TRBV7-2; CDR3 protein: CASSPLPGDGETQYF; CDR3 DNA: TGTGCCAGCAGCCCCCTACCGGGAGATGGGGAGACCCAGTACTTC
clone size: .; D gene: TRBD2; J gene: TRBJ2-3; V gene: TRBV11-3; CDR3 protein: CASSFGGLAGADTQYF; CDR3 DNA: TGTGCCAGCAGCTTTGGGGGACTAGCGGGAGCAGATACGCAGTATTTT
clone size: .; D gene: TRBD1; J gene: TRBJ1-2; V gene: TRBV5-4; CDR3 protein: CASSQYRGQRHGYTF; CDR3 DNA: TGTGCCAGCAGCCAATACCGGGGACAGAGGCATGGCTACACCTTC
clone size: .; D gene: TRBD2; J gene: TRBJ2-3; V gene: TRBV19; CDR3 protein: CASSRPGLAGLTDTQYF; CDR3 DNA: TGTGCCAGTAGCCGTCCCGGACTAGCGGGACTCACAGATACGCAGTATTTT
clone size: .; D gene: TRBD1; J gene: TRBJ2-1; V gene: TRBV6-6; CDR3 protein: CASSLPQGFEQFF; CDR3 DNA: TGTGCCAGCAGTCTACCACAGGGGTTTGAGCAGTTCTTC
clone size: .; D gene: .; J gene: TRBJ2-3; V gene: TRBV2; CDR3 protein: CASSANGITDTQYF; CDR3 DNA: TGTGCCAGCAGTGCTAACGGGATAACAGATACGCAGTATTTT